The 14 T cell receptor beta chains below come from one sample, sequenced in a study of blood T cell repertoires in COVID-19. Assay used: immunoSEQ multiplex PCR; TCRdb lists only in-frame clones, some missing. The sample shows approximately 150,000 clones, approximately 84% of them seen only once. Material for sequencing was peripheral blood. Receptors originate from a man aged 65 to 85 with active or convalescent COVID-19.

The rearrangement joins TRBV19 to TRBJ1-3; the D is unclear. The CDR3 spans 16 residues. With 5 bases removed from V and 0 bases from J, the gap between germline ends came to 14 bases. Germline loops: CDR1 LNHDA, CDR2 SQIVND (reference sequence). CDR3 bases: TGTGCCAGTAGTCCCGGACCGAGCGGCTCTGGAAACACCATATATTTT. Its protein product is CASSPGPSGSGNTIYF.

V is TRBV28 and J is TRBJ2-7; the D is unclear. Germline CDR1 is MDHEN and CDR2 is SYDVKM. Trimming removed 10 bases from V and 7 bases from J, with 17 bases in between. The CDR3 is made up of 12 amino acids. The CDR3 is CATQRPPWEQYF. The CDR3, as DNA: TGTGCCACTCAGCGCCCGCCTTGGGAGCAGTACTTC.

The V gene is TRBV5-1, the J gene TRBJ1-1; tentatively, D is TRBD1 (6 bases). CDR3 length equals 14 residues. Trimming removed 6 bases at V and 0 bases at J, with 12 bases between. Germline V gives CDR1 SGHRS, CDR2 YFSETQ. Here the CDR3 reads CASKEGGMNTEAFF. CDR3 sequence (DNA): TGCGCCAGCAAGGAGGGGGGGATGAACACTGAAGCTTTCTTT.

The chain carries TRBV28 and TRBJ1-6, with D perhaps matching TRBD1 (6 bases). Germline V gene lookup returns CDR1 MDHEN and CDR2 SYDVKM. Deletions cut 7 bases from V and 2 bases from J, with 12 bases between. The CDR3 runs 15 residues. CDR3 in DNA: TGTGCCAGCATACAGGGCAACCCCTATAATTCACCCCTCCACTTT. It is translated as CASIQGNPYNSPLHF.

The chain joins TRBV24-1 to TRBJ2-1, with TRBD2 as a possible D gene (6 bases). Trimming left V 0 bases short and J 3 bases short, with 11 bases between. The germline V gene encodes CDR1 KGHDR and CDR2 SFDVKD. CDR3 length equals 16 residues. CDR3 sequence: CATSDLQTGLYNEQFF. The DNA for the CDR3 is TGTGCCACCAGTGATTTGCAAACGGGACTCTACAATGAGCAGTTCTTC.

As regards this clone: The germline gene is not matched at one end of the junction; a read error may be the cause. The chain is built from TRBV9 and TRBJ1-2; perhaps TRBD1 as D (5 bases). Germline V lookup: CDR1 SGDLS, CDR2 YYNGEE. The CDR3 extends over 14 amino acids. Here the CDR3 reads CASSVYYRDWALFF. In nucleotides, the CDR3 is TGTGCCAGCAGCGTTTACTACCGGGACTGGGCCTTATTCTTC.

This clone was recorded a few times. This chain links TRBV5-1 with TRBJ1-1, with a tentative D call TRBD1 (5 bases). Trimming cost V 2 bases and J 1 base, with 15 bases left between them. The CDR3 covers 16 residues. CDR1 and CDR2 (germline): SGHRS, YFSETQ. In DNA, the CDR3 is TGCGCCAGCAGCTTAAAGGGGCGAGAGGAGAACACTGAAGCTTTCTTT. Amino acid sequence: CASSLKGREENTEAFF.

This chain's CDR3 is CASSLWHGSSYNEQFF. CDR3 in DNA: TGTGCCAGCAGCTTATGGCACGGGTCCTCCTACAATGAGCAGTTCTTC. J is TRBJ2-1 and V is TRBV11-2; D ambiguous. The germline V gene encodes CDR1 SGHAT and CDR2 FQNNGV. Trimming took off 2 bases at V and 0 bases at J, with 11 bases between the two ends. This CDR3 has 16 amino acids.

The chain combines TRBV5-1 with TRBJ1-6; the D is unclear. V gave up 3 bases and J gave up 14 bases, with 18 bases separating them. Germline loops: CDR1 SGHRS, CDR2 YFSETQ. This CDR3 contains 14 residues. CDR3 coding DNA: TGCGCCAGCAGCTCCCCCGGGGAGTCCTTGGCCCTCCACTTT. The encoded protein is CASSSPGESLALHF.

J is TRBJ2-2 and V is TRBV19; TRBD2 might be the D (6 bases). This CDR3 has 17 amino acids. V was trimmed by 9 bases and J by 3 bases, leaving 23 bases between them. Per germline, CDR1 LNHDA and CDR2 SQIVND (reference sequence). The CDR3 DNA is TGTGCCAGCACCCCCGCAGGGACTGGTGGGTACACCGGGGAGCTGTTTTTT. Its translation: CASTPAGTGGYTGELFF.

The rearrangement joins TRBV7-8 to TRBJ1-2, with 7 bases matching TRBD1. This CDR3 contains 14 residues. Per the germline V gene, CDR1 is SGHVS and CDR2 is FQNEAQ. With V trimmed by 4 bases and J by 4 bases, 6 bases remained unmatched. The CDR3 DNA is TGTGCCAGCAGCTACGACAGGGCGGCCTATGGCTACACCTTC. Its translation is CASSYDRAAYGYTF.

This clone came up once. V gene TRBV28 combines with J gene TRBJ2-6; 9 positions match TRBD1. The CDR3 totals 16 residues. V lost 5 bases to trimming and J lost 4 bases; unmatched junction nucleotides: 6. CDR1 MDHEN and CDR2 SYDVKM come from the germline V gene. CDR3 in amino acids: CASSRDRASGANVLTF. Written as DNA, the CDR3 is TGTGCCAGCAGTCGGGACAGGGCCTCCGGGGCCAACGTCCTGACTTTC.

CDR3 sequence (DNA): TGCGCCAGCAGCTTGAGTCTAGCGGGAGTACAGTACGAGCAGTACTTC. This gives the protein CASSLSLAGVQYEQYF. This sequence joins TRBV5-1 and TRBJ2-7, with TRBD2 identical over 10 bases. Germline CDR1 is SGHRS and CDR2 is YFSETQ. CDR3 size: 16 residues. After removal of 1 base from V and 4 bases from J, the junction contained 8 bases not matched to a gene.

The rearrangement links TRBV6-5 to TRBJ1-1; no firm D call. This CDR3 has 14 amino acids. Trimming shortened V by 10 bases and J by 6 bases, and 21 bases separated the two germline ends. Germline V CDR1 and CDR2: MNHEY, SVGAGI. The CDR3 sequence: CATSRGGSWAEAFF. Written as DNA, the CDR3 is TGTGCCACCTCCCGAGGTGGGAGTTGGGCTGAAGCTTTCTTT.